A single sample is the source of the 30 T cell receptor beta chains below, sequenced in a study of OX40 agonist ivuxolimab in advanced cancers. Assay: immunoSEQ multiplex PCR; the TCRdb copy retains only in-frame clones and omits some. The sample has around 65,000 clones, around 90% seen once. The specimen comprised CD4+ or CD8+ T cells sorted from blood, sampled in a trial of the OX40 agonist ivuxolimab. The source is an adult with an advanced solid tumor such as melanoma, head and neck, liver or kidney cancer.

CDR3 DNA: TGTGCCAGCTCACTCGGAGGGACAGCCACCTACGAGCAGTACTTC. The encoded protein is CASSLGGTATYEQYF. This chain connects TRBV18 to TRBJ2-7; D may be TRBD1 (7 bases). CDR1 and CDR2 (germline): KGHSH, LQKENI. V was clipped by 4 bases and J by 2 bases, with 15 bases between them. The CDR3 length is 15 residues.

The chain's CDR3 is CASRRQGSFTDTQYF. The CDR3, as DNA: TGTGCCAGCAGACGACAGGGATCATTCACAGATACGCAGTATTTT. The rearrangement uses TRBV2 and TRBJ2-3; 7 bases line up with TRBD1. With V trimmed by 6 bases and J by 2 bases, 8 bases remained unmatched. This CDR3 is built from 15 residues. In germline, CDR1 is SNHLY, CDR2 FYNNEI.

The sample holds a few counts of this clone. V and J are TRBV14 and TRBJ2-1, with TRBD2 matching 7 bases. V gave up 1 base and J gave up 4 bases; unmatched junction bases: 7. This CDR3 is built from 16 residues. Germline CDR1 reads SGHDN; CDR2 reads FVKESK. CDR3 sequence (DNA): TGTGCCAGCAGCCAAGTGGGCAGCGGGGTATACAATGAGCAGTTCTTC. Translating it yields CASSQVGSGVYNEQFF.

The chain recombines TRBV5-1 with TRBJ2-7; D possibly corresponds to TRBD1 (5 bases). This CDR3 has 14 amino acids. V was shortened by 0 bases and J by 0 bases, with 7 bases between the two germline ends. Germline CDR1 SGHRS, CDR2 YFSETQ. The CDR3 loop reads CASSLADSSYEQYF. The DNA for the CDR3 is TGCGCCAGCAGCTTGGCCGACAGCTCCTACGAGCAGTACTTC.

The chain has TRBV7-9 and TRBJ1-2; D uncertain. This CDR3 spans 13 amino acids. The V end was cut by 0 bases, the J end by 4 bases, with 6 bases between. Germline CDR1 is SEHNR and CDR2 is FQNEAQ (reference sequence). CDR3 sequence (DNA): TGTGCCAGCAGCTTAGCCAGGTTCTATGGCTACACCTTC. Translation gives CASSLARFYGYTF.

This clone is medium-sized in the sample. The chain joins TRBV7-2 to TRBJ1-5; 7 nucleotides line up with TRBD1. This CDR3 spans 15 amino acids. The V segment lost 5 bases and the J segment 6 bases; nucleotides outside the gene matches: 10. Germline V lookup: CDR1 SGHTA, CDR2 FQGNSA. CDR3 nucleotides: TGTGCCAGCAGCCGAAGACAGGGTGGGAGTCAGCCCCAGCATTTT. Protein sequence: CASSRRQGGSQPQHF.

The J gene is TRBJ1-6, the V gene TRBV4-1; D ambiguous. CDR1 MGHRA and CDR2 YSYEKL come from the germline V gene. Trimming pared 0 bases from V and 13 bases from J, leaving 10 bases between. The CDR3 consists of 13 residues. CDR3 region: CASSQDFEWPLHF. In DNA form, the CDR3 reads TGCGCCAGCAGCCAAGATTTCGAGTGGCCCCTCCACTTT.

The V gene is TRBV7-8, the J gene TRBJ2-7; D unclear. This CDR3 region has 15 residues. Germline CDR1 SGHVS, CDR2 FQNEAQ. V shed 1 base and J shed 6 bases, with 16 bases lying between them. The CDR3: CASSLVVQVWGEQYF. In DNA form, the CDR3 reads TGTGCCAGCAGCTTAGTTGTTCAGGTGTGGGGCGAGCAGTACTTC.

This chain uses TRBV19 with TRBJ1-1; D not resolved. There are 16 residues in the CDR3. Between the trimmed V and J ends, which lost 3 bases and 1 base, there was a span of 15 bases. CDR1 is LNHDA, CDR2 SQIVND, per germline (reference sequence). The CDR3 DNA reads as TGTGCCAGTAGTATTCGACGGGCCATAGGGAACACTGAAGCTTTCTTT. Residues: CASSIRRAIGNTEAFF.

The chain employs TRBV10-3 and TRBJ1-6; possible D gene TRBD1, 5 bases. Deletions cut 3 bases from V and 10 bases from J, with 16 bases between. Germline-derived CDR1 and CDR2 are ENHRY and SYGVKD. CDR3 length: 15 residues. As DNA, the CDR3 is TGTGCCATCAGTGAAGGGGCCTCAACGGGGTCACCCCTCCACTTT. Amino acids: CAISEGASTGSPLHF.

CDR3 amino acids: CASSPQLRQFTGELFF. CDR3 in DNA: TGTGCCAGCTCACCACAACTAAGACAGTTCACCGGGGAGCTGTTTTTT. V is TRBV18 and J is TRBJ2-2; TRBD1 is a possible D gene (5 bases). CDR1 is KGHSH and CDR2 is LQKENI in the germline V gene. The V gene lost 1 base and the J gene lost 4 bases, with 13 bases spanning the gap. This CDR3 region has 16 residues.

The rearrangement uses TRBV6-4 and TRBJ2-1; 9 nucleotides match TRBD1. Germline CDR1 and CDR2: MRHNA and SNTAGT. V dropped 10 bases and J dropped 12; count of bases not matched to a gene: 13. This CDR3 is built from 13 residues. The CDR3 region has the DNA TGTGCCACCTCAACCGGGACAGGGTCGTGGCAGTTCTTC. Translation: CATSTGTGSWQFF.

The chain links TRBV5-1 to TRBJ2-5, with TRBD2 matching 11 bases. Germline assignment: CDR1 SGHRS and CDR2 YFSETQ. After removal of 5 bases from V and 5 bases from J, the junction contained 2 bases not matched to a gene. This CDR3 is 13 amino acids long. The CDR3 loop is CASSIAGGETQYF. The CDR3 region has the DNA TGCGCCAGCAGTATAGCGGGGGGGGAGACCCAGTACTTC.

This clone came up once. V is TRBV11-3 and J is TRBJ2-3, with 7 bases identical to TRBD2. V dropped 5 bases and J dropped 6; count of bases not matched to a gene: 11. The germline CDR1 and CDR2 sequences are SGHNT and YENEEA. This CDR3 is 15 amino acids long. The CDR3 sequence is CASSRRGLGTDTQYF. As DNA, the CDR3 is TGTGCCAGCAGCCGGCGGGGGTTGGGGACGGATACGCAGTATTTT.

This chain uses TRBV11-3 with TRBJ2-5; D may be TRBD1 or TRBD2 (5 bases each). V dropped 5 bases and J dropped 3 bases, with 16 bases sitting between them. CDR1 and CDR2 (germline): SGHNT, YENEEA. The CDR3 consists of 15 residues. This CDR3 reads CASSPGIGAEETQYF. The CDR3 coding sequence is TGTGCCAGCAGCCCCGGGATTGGGGCCGAAGAGACCCAGTACTTC.

The chain's CDR3 is CASSYKAGVAYEQYF. CDR3 nucleotide sequence: TGTGCCAGCAGTTACAAGGCAGGGGTGGCCTACGAGCAGTACTTC. The chain recombines TRBV6-5 with TRBJ2-7; tentatively, D is TRBD1 (6 bases). The CDR3 has 15 amino acids. With 2 bases removed from V and 2 bases from J, the gap between germline ends came to 13 bases. The germline V gene encodes CDR1 MNHEY and CDR2 SVGAGI.

The rearrangement joins TRBV18 to TRBJ2-6; D is undetermined. V was clipped by 3 bases and J by 0 bases, with 3 bases between them. The CDR3 covers 14 residues. CDR1 KGHSH and CDR2 LQKENI come from the germline V gene. CDR3 DNA sequence: TGTGCCAGCTCACCGTACTCTGGGGCCAACGTCCTGACTTTC. Protein product: CASSPYSGANVLTF. Based on the CDR3 plus reference TRBV18 and TRBJ2-6, the full variable domain is NAGVMQNPRHLVRRRGQEARLRCSPMKGHSHVYWYRQLPEEGLKFMVYLQKENIIDESGMPKERFSAEFPKEGPSILRIQQVVRGDSAAYFCASSPYSGANVLTFGAGSRLTVL.

The V and J genes are TRBV19 and TRBJ2-1; D perhaps matches TRBD1 (6 bases). This CDR3 has 15 residues. Deletions cut 6 bases from V and 0 bases from J, with 12 bases between. Germline loops: CDR1 LNHDA, CDR2 SQIVND (reference sequence). The CDR3 protein is CASRDSDRSYNEQFF. CDR3 nucleotides: TGTGCCAGTAGGGACAGTGATCGCTCCTACAATGAGCAGTTCTTC.

The chain employs TRBV19 and TRBJ1-2; the match to TRBD1 covers 7 bases. Germline V lookup: CDR1 LNHDA, CDR2 SQIVND (reference sequence). J gave up 2 bases and V 4 bases, and 7 bases lay outside the gene matches. The CDR3 runs 15 residues. In nucleotides, the CDR3 is TGTGCCAGTAGTACGCAGGGGGGCGCGAACTATGGCTACACCTTC. It specifies CASSTQGGANYGYTF.

The chain joins TRBV4-3 to TRBJ2-7; unclear D gene. Looked up from germline, CDR1 is LGHNA and CDR2 is YSLEER. The CDR3 runs 12 residues. Trimming shortened V by 0 bases and J by 4 bases, and 4 bases separated the two germline ends. The CDR3 DNA sequence: TGCGCCAGCAGCCAAGACGGGTACGAGCAGTACTTC. Residues: CASSQDGYEQYF.

This chain uses TRBV7-9 with TRBJ2-7; the D call may be TRBD1 or TRBD2 (5 bases each). The V gene lost 5 bases and the J gene lost 2 bases, with 13 bases spanning the gap. CDR1 and CDR2 from the germline V gene are SEHNR and FQNEAQ (reference sequence). This CDR3 is 14 amino acids long. The CDR3 sequence: CASSPRDHAYEQYF. The CDR3, as DNA: TGTGCCAGCAGCCCCCGGGACCACGCCTACGAGCAGTACTTC. The entire variable domain, with the rest obtained from reference TRBV7-9 and TRBJ2-7, is as follows: DTGVSQNPRHKITKRGQNVTFRCDPISEHNRLYWYRQTLGQGPEFLTYFQNEAQLEKSRLLSDRFSAERPKGSFSTLEIQRTEQGDSAMYLCASSPRDHAYEQYFGPGTRLTVT.

V usage is TRBV7-2 and J usage is TRBJ2-7; D might be TRBD1 or TRBD2, each matching 5 bases. Trimming pared 2 bases from V and 4 bases from J, leaving 15 bases between. The germline CDR1 and CDR2 sequences are SGHTA and FQGNSA. The CDR3 has 15 residues. The CDR3 DNA reads as TGTGCCAGCAGCTTATCCGGGACGGGCGCATACGAGCAGTACTTC. Protein: CASSLSGTGAYEQYF.

The chain employs TRBV7-2 and TRBJ2-7, with 13 bases lining up with TRBD2. The CDR3 runs 17 residues. The junction had 8 bases not matched to a gene; V was cut back by 1 base and J by 5 bases. Germline assignment: CDR1 SGHTA and CDR2 FQGNSA. CDR3: CASSLVSTSGRANEQYF. CDR3 sequence (DNA): TGTGCCAGCAGCTTAGTGAGTACTAGCGGGAGGGCCAACGAGCAGTACTTC.

The gene calls are TRBV7-8 and TRBJ2-7; D not resolved. CDR1 and CDR2 (germline): SGHVS, FQNEAQ. Trimming stripped 1 base from V and 5 bases from J, with 9 bases between. The CDR3 spans 13 residues. CDR3 sequence reads: CASSLVRANEQYF. The CDR3 region has the DNA TGTGCCAGCAGCTTAGTCCGGGCTAACGAGCAGTACTTC.

The chain uses TRBV29-1 and TRBJ2-1, with D tentatively TRBD1 (5 bases). Trimming took off 4 bases at V and 5 bases at J, with 18 bases between the two ends. The CDR3 is 15 residues long. Germline CDR1 is SQVTM and CDR2 is ANQGSEA. The DNA of the CDR3 is TGCAGCGTTGTGCCCTGGACACCAGAAGACAATGAGCAGTTCTTC. It yields the protein CSVVPWTPEDNEQFF.

The J gene is TRBJ1-1, the V gene TRBV21-1; no DNA check was done on the table's D call, TRBD1. TRBV21-1 is designated a pseudogene. The length of the CDR3 is 21 residues. CDR3 nucleotide sequence: TGTGCCAGCAGCAAAGCGGGACAGCGAGGATTTTTTGGCTTGGAGCACACTGAAGCTTTCTTT. Its translation is CASSKAGQRGFFGLEHTEAFF.

The chain employs TRBV30 and TRBJ2-7; TRBD1 aligns across 8 bases. The V and J ends lost 5 bases and 1 base, in that order; junction bases with no gene match: 7. CDR1 and CDR2 from the germline V gene are GTSNPN and SVGIG (reference sequence). The CDR3 covers 14 residues. The CDR3: CAWGQGGLSYEQYF. CDR3 bases: TGTGCCTGGGGACAGGGCGGTTTGTCCTACGAGCAGTACTTC.

This clone was observed once. V and J are TRBV7-8 and TRBJ2-3; D not resolved. The V end was cut by 1 base, the J end by 10 bases, with 6 bases between. The CDR3 contains 11 residues. Germline V gives CDR1 SGHVS, CDR2 FQNEAQ. Here the CDR3 reads CASSLVGPQYF. For the CDR3, the DNA is TGTGCCAGCAGCTTAGTAGGGCCGCAGTATTTT.

This clone appeared a single time. This rearrangement joins TRBV7-2 to TRBJ1-1; D is ambiguous. Between the trimmed V and J ends, which lost 1 base and 0 bases, there was a span of 12 bases. The CDR3 is made up of 16 amino acids. Germline V lookup: CDR1 SGHTA, CDR2 FQGNSA. CDR3 sequence reads: CASSLDLPPMNTEAFF. The CDR3 DNA is TGTGCCAGCAGCTTAGACCTTCCCCCTATGAACACTGAAGCTTTCTTT.

The CDR3 region has the DNA TGTGCCACTCGAGGGAGAGCCAAAAACATTCAGTACTTC. Amino acid sequence: CATRGRAKNIQYF. The rearrangement joins TRBV19 to TRBJ2-4, with a possible D match to TRBD2 (5 bases). The CDR3 spans 13 residues. CDR1 LNHDA and CDR2 SQIVND come from the germline V gene (reference sequence). V was shortened by 10 bases and J by 0 bases, with 10 bases between the two germline ends.